One sample yielded the 14 T cell receptor beta chains listed below, sequenced in a study of cytomegalovirus exposure and HLA in healthy donors. The table came from immunoSEQ multiplex PCR; TCRdb's copy has only in-frame clones and leaves some out. In the table there are some 140,000 clones, 84% of which are singletons. The source material was PBMCs. All receptors come from a woman aged 25 to 39 in good health and CMV-seronegative.

This clone showed up many times. In the same sample, other DNA sequences code for this CDR3. V gene TRBV2 combines with J gene TRBJ2-2; perhaps TRBD1 as D (5 bases). CDR1 is SNHLY, CDR2 FYNNEI, per germline. The CDR3 has 15 residues. The V end was cut by 4 bases, the J end by 1 base, with 10 bases between. The CDR3 coding sequence is TGTGCCAGCAGTGGTCAGGGTCGGAACACCGGGGAGCTGTTTTTT. The encoded protein is CASSGQGRNTGELFF.

The genes are TRBV4-1 and TRBJ1-1; D gene uncertain. V lost 2 bases and J lost 5, with 9 bases in between. The germline gives CDR1 MGHRA, CDR2 YSYEKL. The CDR3 totals 13 residues. CDR3 loop: CASSQRGGTEAFF. The CDR3 DNA reads TGCGCCAGCAGCCAACGGGGAGGAACTGAAGCTTTCTTT.

The V and J genes are TRBV12-5 and TRBJ2-7; 8 bases match TRBD2. This CDR3 is 16 amino acids long. V trimming: 5 bases; J trimming: 3 bases; junction bases outside the gene matches: 12. Germline CDR1 LGHNT, CDR2 FRNRAP. This chain's CDR3 is CASGPPRVSGVYEQYF. The CDR3 nucleotides are TGTGCTAGTGGTCCCCCCCGGGTTAGCGGGGTCTACGAGCAGTACTTC.

The V call is TRBV6-6, the J call TRBJ1-2; 10 nucleotides line up with TRBD1. The J segment lost 8 bases and the V segment lost 5 bases, leaving 11 bases of the junction unmatched. This CDR3 comprises 15 residues. Germline CDR1 is MNHNY and CDR2 is SVGAGI (reference sequence). CDR3 in amino acids: CASSRPDRGRQGYTF. CDR3 DNA: TGTGCCAGCAGTCGCCCCGACAGGGGGCGTCAAGGCTACACCTTC.

The chain uses TRBV19 and TRBJ2-7, with a possible D match to TRBD2 (5 bases). CDR3 length: 14 residues. Germline CDR1 LNHDA, CDR2 SQIVND (reference sequence). Trimming removed 3 bases at V and 1 base at J, with 10 bases between. CDR3 sequence reads: CASSIRTGSYEQYF. The CDR3 bases are TGTGCCAGTAGTATCCGGACGGGATCCTACGAGCAGTACTTC.

The chain recombines TRBV19 with TRBJ1-2; 7 nucleotides match TRBD1. V trimming: 7 bases; J trimming: 8 bases; junction bases outside the gene matches: 19. Germline V gene data show CDR1 as LNHDA and CDR2 as SQIVND (reference sequence). The CDR3 loop spans 16 amino acids. The chain's CDR3 is CASNQGQTGRGWGYTF. CDR3 sequence (DNA): TGTGCCAGTAACCAGGGACAGACCGGCCGGGGTTGGGGCTACACCTTC.

The CDR3 region is CASATKSETDTQYF. CDR3 bases: TGCGCCAGCGCGACAAAATCGGAAACAGATACGCAGTATTTT. The chain couples TRBV5-1 to TRBJ2-3, with no clear D. V was cut by 7 bases and J by 3 bases, with 15 bases left in between. This CDR3 has 14 amino acids. CDR1 is SGHRS and CDR2 is YFSETQ in the germline V gene.

V is TRBV4-2 and J is TRBJ1-1; 8 bases align to TRBD1. The CDR3 totals 17 residues. Germline CDR1 and CDR2: LGHNA and YNFKEQ. After removal of 0 bases from V and 2 bases from J, the junction contained 8 bases not matched to a gene. CDR3 DNA sequence: TGTGCCAGCAGCCAAGAAGCGGGACAGGTCATCAACACTGAAGCTTTCTTT. Translating gives CASSQEAGQVINTEAFF.

V and J are TRBV5-1 and TRBJ2-6; 7 bases are shared with TRBD1. The CDR3 is 17 amino acids. Germline assignment: CDR1 SGHRS and CDR2 YFSETQ. V trimming: 4 bases; J trimming: 0 bases; junction bases outside the gene matches: 7. CDR3: CASSPPYRGSGANVLTF. In nucleotides, the CDR3 is TGCGCCAGCAGCCCCCCATACAGGGGCTCTGGGGCCAACGTCCTGACTTTC. Full variable domain (remainder filled in from reference TRBV5-1 and TRBJ2-6): KAGVTQTPRYLIKTRGQQVTLSCSPISGHRSVSWYQQTPGQGLQFLFEYFSETQRNKGNFPGRFSGRQFSNSRSEMNVSTLELGDSALYLCASSPPYRGSGANVLTFGAGSRLTVL.

The chain combines TRBV5-4 with TRBJ2-7; D is unresolved. Germline CDR1 reads SGHNT; CDR2 reads YYREEE (reference sequence). This CDR3 has 13 residues. Deletions cut 0 bases from V and 3 bases from J, with 7 bases between. In DNA, the CDR3 is TGTGCCAGCAGCTTGGTGGGCAGCTACGAGCAGTACTTC. Translated, it gives CASSLVGSYEQYF.

The chain joins TRBV7-2 to TRBJ2-1, with 14 bases identical to TRBD2. CDR3 size: 18 residues. The ends lost 3 bases at V and 4 bases at J; junction bases unmatched: 8. Germline CDR1 reads SGHTA; CDR2 reads FQGNSA. CDR3 amino acids: CASSFRSGTSGGYNEQFF. CDR3 DNA sequence: TGTGCCAGCAGCTTCCGATCCGGGACTAGCGGGGGTTACAATGAGCAGTTCTTC.

J is TRBJ2-5 and V is TRBV27; TRBD2 aligns across 7 bases. The ends lost 4 bases at V and 2 bases at J; junction bases unmatched: 7. The CDR3 spans 15 residues. Germline assignment: CDR1 MNHEY and CDR2 SMNVEV (reference sequence). CDR3 residues: CASSSPSGGQETQYF. The CDR3 DNA reads TGTGCCAGCAGTTCCCCGTCCGGGGGGCAAGAGACCCAGTACTTC.

The J gene is TRBJ2-7, the V gene TRBV6-6; D ambiguous. The CDR3 totals 13 residues. The V and J ends lost 10 bases and 6 bases respectively, with 19 bases between them. Germline assignment: CDR1 MNHNY and CDR2 SVGAGI (reference sequence). Here the CDR3 reads CATSPGLLREQYF. DNA of the CDR3: TGTGCCACCTCTCCTGGGCTCCTTCGCGAGCAGTACTTC.

The chain employs TRBV1 and TRBJ1-4; TRBD1, the table's D call, was not compared with the DNA. TRBV1 is a pseudogene. The CDR3 covers 17 residues. CDR3 region: CTSSQDRDRVLNEKLFF. The CDR3 DNA is TGCACCAGCAGCCAGGACCGTGACAGGGTCTTAAATGAAAAACTGTTTTTT.